A single T cell receptor (beta chain) is shown here with its context. Its antigen remains unknown. The J segment lost 10 bases and the V segment lost 10 bases, leaving 10 bases of the junction unmatched. This CDR3 is built from 13 residues. Germline V gene lookup returns CDR1 SGDLS and CDR2 YYNGEE. The data stem from a study of radiotherapy plus CTLA-4 blockade in lung cancer. Study context: Objective responses were recorded in about 18% of patients, with disease control recorded in about 29%. Findings and caveats of the study: Early clonal dynamics of blood T cells, together with interferon-beta, were reported as the best response predictor.

Focal radiation plus CTLA-4 blockade with ipilimumab was administered to patients who had chemo-refractory metastatic non-small-cell lung cancer. Only in-frame clones appear in the TCRdb table, and some are missing; sequencing was by immunoSEQ multiplex PCR. This table has approximately 60,000 clones, 70% to 85% appearing once. This chain links TRBV9 with TRBJ2-1, with 11 nucleotides matching TRBD1. This receptor was identified in a human donor with non-small cell lung cancer who had a complete response to radiotherapy plus ipilimumab. The input for sequencing was peripheral blood, taken from a patient treated with radiotherapy plus ipilimumab. CDR3 coding DNA: TGTGCCGGCTCCGGACAGGGGGCGGGCGAGCAGTTCTTC. Translating it yields CAGSGQGAGEQFF.